This T cell receptor beta chain comes out of a study of cytomegalovirus exposure and HLA in healthy donors. Primers included in the PCR were 60 Vbeta and 13 Jbeta primers. The method was immunoSEQ multiplex PCR; TCRdb's version includes in-frame clones alone and lacks a portion of them. This repertoire shows 90,000 to 100,000 clones, about two thirds found once; its top ten account for around 5.6%. The CDR3 length is 15 residues. Per germline, CDR1 MNHNY and CDR2 SVGAGI (reference sequence). V lost 6 bases to trimming and J lost 5 bases, with 19 bases between them. The chain is built from TRBV6-6 and TRBJ1-1; D might be TRBD1 (6 bases). This sequence originates from a boy aged 5-17 years in good health and CMV-seropositive. What was sequenced was PBMCs. The CDR3 nucleotides are TGTGCCAGCAGAGAGGCCGGGGGGGCGAGAACTGAAGCTTTCTTT. This encodes CASREAGGARTEAFF.